Described below is a single TCR beta chain sequence and its context. Antigen unknown. These data are taken from a study of cytomegalovirus exposure and HLA in healthy donors. Overall study results and limits: One cluster of highly shared sequence variants probably arose as a sequencing artifact. For TCR beta chains, V- and J-gene trimming was later linked to a missense DCLRE1C variant. In an earlier analysis, productive rearrangement rates for most beta V segments clustered near 87% or 30%.

Vbeta (60) and Jbeta (13) primers were used in the PCR. Repertoires were generated with immunoSEQ multiplex PCR, while TCRdb's copy carries only in-frame clones and drops some. The table has approximately 190,000 clones, 65% to 85% seen once. Donors in the study were healthy people who gave bone marrow. The receptor comes from a man aged 40-55 years in good health and CMV-seropositive. Material for sequencing was PBMCs.

CDR3 loop: CASSEDRDQETQYF. The DNA for the CDR3 is TGTGCCAGCAGCGAGGACAGGGACCAAGAGACCCAGTACTTC. This chain links TRBV2 with TRBJ2-5; 8 nucleotides agree with TRBD1. Germline V lookup: CDR1 SNHLY, CDR2 FYNNEI. The ends lost 6 bases at V and 0 bases at J; junction bases unmatched: 3. The CDR3 is 14 amino acids.